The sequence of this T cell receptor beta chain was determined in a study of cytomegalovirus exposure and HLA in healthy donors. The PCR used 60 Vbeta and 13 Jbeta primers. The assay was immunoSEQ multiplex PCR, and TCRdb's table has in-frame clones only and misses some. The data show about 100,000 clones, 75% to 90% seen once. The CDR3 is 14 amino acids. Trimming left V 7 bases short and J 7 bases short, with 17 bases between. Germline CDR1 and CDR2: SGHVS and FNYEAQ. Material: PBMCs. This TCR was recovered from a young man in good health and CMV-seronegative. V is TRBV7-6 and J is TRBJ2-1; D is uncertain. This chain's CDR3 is CASTPTVSRNEQFF. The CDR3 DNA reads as TGTGCCAGCACCCCCACCGTGTCGAGGAATGAGCAGTTCTTC.